The sequence of this TCR beta chain was determined in a study of T cells expressing NK-cell markers. TCRdb reworked the 5' RACE reads into one entry per CDR3 protein, no DNA. The sample totals a few hundred thousand distinct CDR3 sequences. The receptor was derived from a woman between 50 and 59 years old in good health. Sequencing was done on a sample of blood T cells: a sorted CD56 or NKG2C T cell subset, CD4+ or CD8+ T cells, or bulk PBMC T cells (not recorded which).

This chain's CDR3 is CASSTPSGRADTQYF. The V call is TRBV5-1, the J call TRBJ2-3; the TCRdb D gene call, TRBD2, has no DNA to confirm it. Germline V lookup: CDR1 SGHRS, CDR2 YFSETQ. This CDR3 is built from 15 residues.